This T cell receptor (beta chain) was identified during a study of blood T cell repertoires in COVID-19. Authors' analysis steps: Counts of nucleated cells, estimated from reference gene primer amplification, were obtained. The assay was immunoSEQ multiplex PCR, and TCRdb's table has in-frame clones only and misses some. V, J and clone size reflect that table, while D and trimming were determined from the DNA. This sample has approximately 270,000 clones; 85% to 90% occur once, and the top ten carry 1.9%. Germline V gene sequence: CDR1 SGDLS, CDR2 YYNGEE. This CDR3 is built from 13 residues. Trimming cost V 3 bases and J 5 bases, with 11 bases left between them. Categorization into cohorts depended on clinical history that participants reported. What the recovered Cohort 3 donors had was two negative PCRs, clearance, or symptom resolution.

V usage is TRBV9 and J usage is TRBJ2-5; maybe TRBD2 (6 bases). Sample: PBMCs or T cells enriched from blood (not recorded which). The clonotype comes from a woman aged 60 to 75 who had recovered from COVID-19. CDR3 DNA: TGTGCCAGCAGCGGACGGGACTCCGAGACCCAGTACTTC. Its translation is CASSGRDSETQYF. Drawing the rest from reference TRBV9 and TRBJ2-5, the complete variable domain is DSGVTQTPKHLITATGQRVTLRCSPRSGDLSVYWYQQSLDQGLQFLIQYYNGEERAKGNILERFSAQQFPDLHSELNLSSLELGDSALYFCASSGRDSETQYFGPGTRLLVL.